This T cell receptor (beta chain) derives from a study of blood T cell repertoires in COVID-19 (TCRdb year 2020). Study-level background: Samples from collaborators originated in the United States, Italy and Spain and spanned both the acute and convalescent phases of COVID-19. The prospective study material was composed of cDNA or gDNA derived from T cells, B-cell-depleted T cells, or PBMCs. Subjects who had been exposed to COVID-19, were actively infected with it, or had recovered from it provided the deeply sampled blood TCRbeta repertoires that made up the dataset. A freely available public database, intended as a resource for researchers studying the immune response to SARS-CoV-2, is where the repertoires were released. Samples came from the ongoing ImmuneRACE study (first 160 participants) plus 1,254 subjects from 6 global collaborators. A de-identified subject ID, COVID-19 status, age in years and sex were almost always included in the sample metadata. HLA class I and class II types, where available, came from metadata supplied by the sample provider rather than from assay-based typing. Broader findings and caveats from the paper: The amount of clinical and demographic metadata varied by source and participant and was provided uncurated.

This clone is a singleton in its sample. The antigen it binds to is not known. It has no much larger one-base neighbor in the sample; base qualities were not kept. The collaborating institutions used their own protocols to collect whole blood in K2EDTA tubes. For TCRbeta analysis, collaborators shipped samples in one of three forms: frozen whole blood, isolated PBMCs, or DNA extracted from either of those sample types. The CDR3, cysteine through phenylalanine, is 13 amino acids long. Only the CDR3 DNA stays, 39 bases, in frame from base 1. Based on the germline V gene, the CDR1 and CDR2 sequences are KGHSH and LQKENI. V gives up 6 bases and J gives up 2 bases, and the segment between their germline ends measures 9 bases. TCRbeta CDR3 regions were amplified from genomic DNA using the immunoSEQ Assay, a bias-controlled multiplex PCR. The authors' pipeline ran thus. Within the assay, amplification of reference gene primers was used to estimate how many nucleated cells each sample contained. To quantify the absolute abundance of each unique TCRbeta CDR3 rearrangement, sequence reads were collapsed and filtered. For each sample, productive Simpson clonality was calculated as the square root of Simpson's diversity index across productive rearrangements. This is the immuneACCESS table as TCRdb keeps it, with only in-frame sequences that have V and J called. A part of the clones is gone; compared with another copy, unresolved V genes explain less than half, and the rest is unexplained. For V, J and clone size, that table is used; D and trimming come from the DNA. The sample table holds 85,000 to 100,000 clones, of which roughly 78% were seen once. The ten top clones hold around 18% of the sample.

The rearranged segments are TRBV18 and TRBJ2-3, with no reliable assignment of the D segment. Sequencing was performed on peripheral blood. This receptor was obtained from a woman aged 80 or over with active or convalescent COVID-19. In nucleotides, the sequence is TGTGCCAGCTCCGCGCCTTCCACAGATACGCAGTATTTT. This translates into CASSAPSTDTQYF.